Listed here are 4 T cell receptor beta chains from one sample, sequenced in a study of OX40 agonist ivuxolimab in advanced cancers. Clones were sequenced by immunoSEQ multiplex PCR, and TCRdb holds only the in-frame ones, with some missing. Of tens of thousands of clones listed, approximately 90% are singletons. Specimen: CD4+ or CD8+ T cells sorted from blood, collected in a trial of the OX40 agonist ivuxolimab. The receptors originated from an adult with an advanced solid tumor such as melanoma, head and neck, liver or kidney cancer.

The chain carries TRBV4-1 and TRBJ2-1; D may be TRBD2 (6 bases). V gave up 1 base and J gave up 8 bases, with 15 bases separating them. Germline V lookup: CDR1 MGHRA, CDR2 YSYEKL. The CDR3 is made up of 15 amino acids. The CDR3 DNA reads as TGCGCCAGCAGCCAAGGGGCGGGACCGGATTATGAGCAGTTCTTC. It encodes CASSQGAGPDYEQFF.

The V call is TRBV2, the J call TRBJ2-4; no firm D call. This CDR3 spans 15 amino acids. Germline CDR1 SNHLY, CDR2 FYNNEI. V was shortened by 5 bases and J by 0 bases, with 11 bases between the two germline ends. The CDR3: CASSPDPLAKNIQYF. DNA of the CDR3: TGTGCCAGCAGTCCCGACCCTTTAGCCAAAAACATTCAGTACTTC.

V gene TRBV5-6 combines with J gene TRBJ1-2, with TRBD1 identical over 7 bases. Germline V CDR1 and CDR2: SGHDT, YYEEEE. The CDR3 loop spans 16 amino acids. V lost 1 base to trimming and J lost 8 bases; unmatched junction nucleotides: 14. CDR3 nucleotides: TGTGCCAGCAGCTTGTTTGGGCAGGGGGTAAGAGAAGGCTACACCTTC. Its translation: CASSLFGQGVREGYTF.

This chain connects TRBV5-4 to TRBJ2-1, with a tentative D call TRBD2 (5 bases). The ends were cut back, 4 bases at V and 2 bases at J, with 10 bases in the middle. The V gene's germline CDR1 is SGHNT and CDR2 YYREEE (reference sequence). The CDR3 length is 14 residues. The CDR3 nucleotides read TGTGCCAGCAGCGGTCTAGCAGCCTACAATGAGCAGTTCTTC. This encodes CASSGLAAYNEQFF.